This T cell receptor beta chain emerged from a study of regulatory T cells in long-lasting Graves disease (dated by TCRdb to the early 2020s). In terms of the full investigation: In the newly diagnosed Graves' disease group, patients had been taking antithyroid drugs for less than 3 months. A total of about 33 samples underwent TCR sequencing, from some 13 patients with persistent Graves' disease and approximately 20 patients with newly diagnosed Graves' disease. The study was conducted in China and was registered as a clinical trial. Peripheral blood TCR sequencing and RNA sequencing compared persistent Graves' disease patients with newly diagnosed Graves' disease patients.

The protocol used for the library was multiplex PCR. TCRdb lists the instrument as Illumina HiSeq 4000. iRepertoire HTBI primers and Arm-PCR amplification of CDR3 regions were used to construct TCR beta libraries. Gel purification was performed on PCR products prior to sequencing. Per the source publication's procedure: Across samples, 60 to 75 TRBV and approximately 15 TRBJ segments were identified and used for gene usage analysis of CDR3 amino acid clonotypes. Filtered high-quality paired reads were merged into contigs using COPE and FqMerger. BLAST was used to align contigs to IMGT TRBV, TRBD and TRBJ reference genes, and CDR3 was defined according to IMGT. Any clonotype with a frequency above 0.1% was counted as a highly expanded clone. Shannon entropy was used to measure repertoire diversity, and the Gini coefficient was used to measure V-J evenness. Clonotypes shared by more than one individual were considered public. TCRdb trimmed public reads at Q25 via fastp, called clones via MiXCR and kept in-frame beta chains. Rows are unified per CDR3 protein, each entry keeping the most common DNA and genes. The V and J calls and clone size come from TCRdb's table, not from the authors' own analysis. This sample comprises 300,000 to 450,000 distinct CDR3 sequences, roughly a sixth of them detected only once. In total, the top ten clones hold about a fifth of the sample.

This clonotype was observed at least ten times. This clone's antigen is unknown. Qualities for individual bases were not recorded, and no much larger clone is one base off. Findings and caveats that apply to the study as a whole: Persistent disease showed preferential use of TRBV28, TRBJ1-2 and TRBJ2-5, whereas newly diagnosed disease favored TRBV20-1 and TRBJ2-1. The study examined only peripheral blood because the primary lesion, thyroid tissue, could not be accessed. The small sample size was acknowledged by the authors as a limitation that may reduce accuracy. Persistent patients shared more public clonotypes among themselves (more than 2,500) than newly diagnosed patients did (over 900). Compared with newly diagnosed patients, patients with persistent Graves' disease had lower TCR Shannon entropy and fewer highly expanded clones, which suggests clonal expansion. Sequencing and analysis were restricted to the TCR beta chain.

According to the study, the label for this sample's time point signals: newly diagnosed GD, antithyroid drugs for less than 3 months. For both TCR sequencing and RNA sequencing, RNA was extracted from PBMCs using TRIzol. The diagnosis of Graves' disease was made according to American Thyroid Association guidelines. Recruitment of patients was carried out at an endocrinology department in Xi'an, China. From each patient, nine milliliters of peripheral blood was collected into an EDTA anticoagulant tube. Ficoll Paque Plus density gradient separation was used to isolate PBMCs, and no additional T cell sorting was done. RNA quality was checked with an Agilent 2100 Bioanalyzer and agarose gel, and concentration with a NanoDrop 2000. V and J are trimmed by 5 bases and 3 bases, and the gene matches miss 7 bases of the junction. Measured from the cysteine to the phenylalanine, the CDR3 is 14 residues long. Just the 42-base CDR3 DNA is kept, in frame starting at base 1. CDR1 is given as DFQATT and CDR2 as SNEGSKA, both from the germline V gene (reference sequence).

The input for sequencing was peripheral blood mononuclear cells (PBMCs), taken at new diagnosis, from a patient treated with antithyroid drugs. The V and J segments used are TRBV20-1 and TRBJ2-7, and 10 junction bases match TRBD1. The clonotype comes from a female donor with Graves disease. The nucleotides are TGCAGTGCTTATACCGGGACAGGGGACTACGAGCAGTACTTC. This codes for CSAYTGTGDYEQYF.